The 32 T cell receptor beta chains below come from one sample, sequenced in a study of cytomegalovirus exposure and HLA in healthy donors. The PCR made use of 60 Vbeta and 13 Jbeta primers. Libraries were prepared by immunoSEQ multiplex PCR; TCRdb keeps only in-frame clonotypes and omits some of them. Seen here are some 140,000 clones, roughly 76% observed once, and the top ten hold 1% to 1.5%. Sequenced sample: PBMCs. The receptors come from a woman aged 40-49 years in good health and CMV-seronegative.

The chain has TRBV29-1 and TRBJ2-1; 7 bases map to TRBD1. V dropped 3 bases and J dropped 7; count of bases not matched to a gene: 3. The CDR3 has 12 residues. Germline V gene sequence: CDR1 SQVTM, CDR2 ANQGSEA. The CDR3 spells CSVDPRGNEQFF. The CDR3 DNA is TGCAGCGTTGACCCCAGGGGGAATGAGCAGTTCTTC.

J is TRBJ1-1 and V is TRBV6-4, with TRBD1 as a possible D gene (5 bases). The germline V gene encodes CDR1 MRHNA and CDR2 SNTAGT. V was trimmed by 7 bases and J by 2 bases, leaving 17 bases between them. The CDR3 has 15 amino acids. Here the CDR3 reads CASTLEAGSNTEAFF. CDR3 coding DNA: TGTGCCAGCACTCTTGAGGCAGGGTCAAACACTGAAGCTTTCTTT.

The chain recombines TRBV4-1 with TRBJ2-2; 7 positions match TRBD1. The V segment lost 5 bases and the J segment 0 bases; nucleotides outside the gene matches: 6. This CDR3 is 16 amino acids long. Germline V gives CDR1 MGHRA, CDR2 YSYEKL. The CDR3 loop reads CASSKPTGTNTGELFF. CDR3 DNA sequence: TGCGCCAGCAGCAAACCGACAGGGACGAACACCGGGGAGCTGTTTTTT.

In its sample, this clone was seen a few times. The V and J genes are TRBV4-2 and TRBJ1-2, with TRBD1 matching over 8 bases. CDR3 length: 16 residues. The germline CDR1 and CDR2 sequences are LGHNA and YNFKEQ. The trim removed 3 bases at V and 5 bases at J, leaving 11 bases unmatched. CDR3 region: CASSQEVPGTGYGYTF. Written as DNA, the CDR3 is TGTGCCAGCAGCCAGGAAGTACCCGGGACAGGATATGGCTACACCTTC.

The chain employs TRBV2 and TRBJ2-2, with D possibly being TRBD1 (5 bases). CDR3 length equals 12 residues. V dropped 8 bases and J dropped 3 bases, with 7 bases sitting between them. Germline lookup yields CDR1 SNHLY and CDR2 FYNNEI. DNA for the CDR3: TGTGCCAGCTCCAGGGACACCGGGGAGCTGTTTTTT. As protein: CASSRDTGELFF.

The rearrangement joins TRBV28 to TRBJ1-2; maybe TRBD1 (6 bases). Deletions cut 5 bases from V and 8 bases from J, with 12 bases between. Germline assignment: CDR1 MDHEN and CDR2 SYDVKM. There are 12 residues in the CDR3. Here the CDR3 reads CASSTTGRGYTF. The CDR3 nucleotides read TGTGCCAGCAGTACAACAGGGCGCGGCTACACCTTC.

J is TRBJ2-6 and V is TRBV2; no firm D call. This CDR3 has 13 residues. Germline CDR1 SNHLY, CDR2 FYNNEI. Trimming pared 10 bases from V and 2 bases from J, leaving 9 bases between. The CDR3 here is CATELAGANVLTF. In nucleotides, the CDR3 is TGTGCCACCGAGCTAGCTGGGGCCAACGTCCTGACTTTC. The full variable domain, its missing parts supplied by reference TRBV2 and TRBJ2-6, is EPEVTQTPSHQVTQMGQEVILRCVPISNHLYFYWYRQILGQKVEFLVSFYNNEISEKSEIFDDQFSVERPDGSNFTLKIRSTKLEDSAMYFCATELAGANVLTFGAGSRLTVL.

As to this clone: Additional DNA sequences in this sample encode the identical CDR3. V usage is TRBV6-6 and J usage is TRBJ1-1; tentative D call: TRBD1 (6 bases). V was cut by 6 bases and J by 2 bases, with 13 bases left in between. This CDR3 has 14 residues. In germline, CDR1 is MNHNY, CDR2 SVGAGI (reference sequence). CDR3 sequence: CASSPGQYNTEAFF. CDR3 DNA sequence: TGTGCCAGCAGCCCTGGACAGTACAACACTGAAGCTTTCTTT.

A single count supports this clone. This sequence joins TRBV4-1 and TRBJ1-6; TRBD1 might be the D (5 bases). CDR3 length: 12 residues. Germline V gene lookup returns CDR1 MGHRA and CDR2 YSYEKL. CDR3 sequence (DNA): TGCGCTACCCAGGGCGGGGGGTCACCCCTCCACTTT. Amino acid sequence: CATQGGGSPLHF.

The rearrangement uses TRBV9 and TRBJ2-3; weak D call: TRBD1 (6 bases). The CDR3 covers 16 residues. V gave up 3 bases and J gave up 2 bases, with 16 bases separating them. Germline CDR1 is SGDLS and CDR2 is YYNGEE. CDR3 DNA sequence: TGTGCCAGCAGCGAATATCACGGGACACTCACAGATACGCAGTATTTT. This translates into CASSEYHGTLTDTQYF.

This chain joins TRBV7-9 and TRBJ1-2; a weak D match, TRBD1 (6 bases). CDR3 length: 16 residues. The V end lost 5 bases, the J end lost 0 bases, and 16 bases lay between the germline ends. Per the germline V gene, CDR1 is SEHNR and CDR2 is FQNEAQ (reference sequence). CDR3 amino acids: CASSPGGTGTNYGYTF. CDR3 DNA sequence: TGTGCCAGCAGCCCTGGTGGCACAGGGACTAACTATGGCTACACCTTC.

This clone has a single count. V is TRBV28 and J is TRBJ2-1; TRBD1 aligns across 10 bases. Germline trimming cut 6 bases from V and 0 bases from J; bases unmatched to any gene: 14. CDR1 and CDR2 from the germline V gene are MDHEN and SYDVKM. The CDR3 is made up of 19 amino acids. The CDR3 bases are TGTGCCAGCAGCCCTATCCGGGACAGGGGATTTGGCTCCTACAATGAGCAGTTCTTC. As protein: CASSPIRDRGFGSYNEQFF.

The CDR3 is CASSAGGQGGREKLFF. CDR3 sequence (DNA): TGTGCCAGCAGTGCGGGGGGGCAGGGAGGAAGAGAAAAACTGTTTTTT. V gene TRBV2 combines with J gene TRBJ1-4; D is possibly TRBD1 (6 bases). V was pared by 4 bases and J by 8 bases, with 20 bases between. The germline gives CDR1 SNHLY, CDR2 FYNNEI. This CDR3 is 16 amino acids long.

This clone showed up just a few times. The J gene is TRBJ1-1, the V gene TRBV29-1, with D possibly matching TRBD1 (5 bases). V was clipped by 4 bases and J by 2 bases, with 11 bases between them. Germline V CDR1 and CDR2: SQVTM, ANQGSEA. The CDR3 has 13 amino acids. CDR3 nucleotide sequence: TGCAGCGTTGTGGGGCAGCCTAACACTGAAGCTTTCTTT. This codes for CSVVGQPNTEAFF.

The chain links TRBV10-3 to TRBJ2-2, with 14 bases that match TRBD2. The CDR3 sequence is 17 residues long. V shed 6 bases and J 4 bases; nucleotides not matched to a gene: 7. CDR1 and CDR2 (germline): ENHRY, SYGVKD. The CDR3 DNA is TGTGCCATCAGCCCGACTAGCGGGGGGGCAGGCACCGGGGAGCTGTTTTTT. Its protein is CAISPTSGGAGTGELFF.

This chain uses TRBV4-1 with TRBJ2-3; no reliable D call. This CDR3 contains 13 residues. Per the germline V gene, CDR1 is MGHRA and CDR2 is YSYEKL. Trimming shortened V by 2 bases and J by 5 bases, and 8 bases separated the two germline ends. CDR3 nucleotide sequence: TGCGCCAGCAGCCAACCCAACAGAGATACGCAGTATTTT. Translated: CASSQPNRDTQYF.

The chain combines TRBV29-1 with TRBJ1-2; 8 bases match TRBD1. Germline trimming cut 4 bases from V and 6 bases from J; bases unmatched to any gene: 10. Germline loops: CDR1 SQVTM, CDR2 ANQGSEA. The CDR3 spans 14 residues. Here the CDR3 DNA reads TGCAGCGTTGTAGGATCAGGGGGCAATCATGGCTACACCTTC. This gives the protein CSVVGSGGNHGYTF.

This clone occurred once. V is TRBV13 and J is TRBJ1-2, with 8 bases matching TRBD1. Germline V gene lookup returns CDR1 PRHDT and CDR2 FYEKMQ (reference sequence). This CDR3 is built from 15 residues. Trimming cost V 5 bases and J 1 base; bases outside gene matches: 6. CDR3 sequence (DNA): TGTGCCAGCAGCCCGGGACAGGCCTTTAACTATGGCTACACCTTC. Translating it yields CASSPGQAFNYGYTF.

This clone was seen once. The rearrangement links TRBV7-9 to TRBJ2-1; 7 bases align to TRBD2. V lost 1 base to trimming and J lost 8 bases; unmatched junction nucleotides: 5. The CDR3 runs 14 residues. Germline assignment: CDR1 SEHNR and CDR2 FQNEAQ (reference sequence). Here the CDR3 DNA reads TGTGCCAGCAGCTTAGGGGCGGGGGATCATGAGCAGTTCTTC. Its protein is CASSLGAGDHEQFF.

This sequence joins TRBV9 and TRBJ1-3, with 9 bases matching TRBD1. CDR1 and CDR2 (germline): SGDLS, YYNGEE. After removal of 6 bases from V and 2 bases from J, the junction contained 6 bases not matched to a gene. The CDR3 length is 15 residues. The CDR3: CASNPGQGPGNTIYF. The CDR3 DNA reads TGTGCCAGCAACCCGGGACAGGGACCTGGAAACACCATATATTTT.

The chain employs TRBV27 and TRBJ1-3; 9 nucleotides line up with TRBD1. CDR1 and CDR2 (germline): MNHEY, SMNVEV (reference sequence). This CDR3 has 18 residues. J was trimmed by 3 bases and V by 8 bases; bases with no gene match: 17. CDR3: CASRPTTMTGGSGNTIYF. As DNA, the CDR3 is TGTGCCAGCCGCCCTACGACCATGACAGGGGGAAGTGGAAACACCATATATTTT.

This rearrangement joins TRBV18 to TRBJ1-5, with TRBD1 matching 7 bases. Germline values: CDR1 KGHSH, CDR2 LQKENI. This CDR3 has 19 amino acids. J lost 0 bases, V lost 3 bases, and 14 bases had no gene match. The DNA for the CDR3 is TGTGCCAGCTCACCGAATCCCGGGACAGACGGGAATAGCAATCAGCCCCAGCATTTT. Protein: CASSPNPGTDGNSNQPQHF.

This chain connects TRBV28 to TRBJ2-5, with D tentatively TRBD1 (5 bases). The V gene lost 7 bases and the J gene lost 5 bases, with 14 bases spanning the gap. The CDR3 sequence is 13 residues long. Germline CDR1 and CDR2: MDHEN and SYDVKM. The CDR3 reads CASTGRGQETQYF. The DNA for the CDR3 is TGTGCCAGCACTGGAAGGGGCCAGGAGACCCAGTACTTC.

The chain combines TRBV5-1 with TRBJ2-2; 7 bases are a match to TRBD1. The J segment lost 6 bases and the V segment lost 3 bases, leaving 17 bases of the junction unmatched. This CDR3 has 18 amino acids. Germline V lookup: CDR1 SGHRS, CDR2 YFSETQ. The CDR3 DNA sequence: TGCGCCAGCAGCTGGGCAATCATGACAGGGTTTAATTCCGGGGAGCTGTTTTTT. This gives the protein CASSWAIMTGFNSGELFF.

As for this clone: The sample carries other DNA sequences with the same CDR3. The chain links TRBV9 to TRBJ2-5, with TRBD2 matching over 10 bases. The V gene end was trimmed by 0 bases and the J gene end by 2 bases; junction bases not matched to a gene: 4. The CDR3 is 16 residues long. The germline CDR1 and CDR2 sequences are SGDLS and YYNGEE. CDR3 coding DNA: TGTGCCAGCAGCGTAGGGCTAGCGGGGGCACAAGAGACCCAGTACTTC. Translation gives CASSVGLAGAQETQYF.

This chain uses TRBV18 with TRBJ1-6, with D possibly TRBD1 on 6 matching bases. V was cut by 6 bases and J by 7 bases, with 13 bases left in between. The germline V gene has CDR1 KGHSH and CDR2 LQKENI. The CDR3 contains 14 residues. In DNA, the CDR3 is TGTGCCAGCTCCTCCGGGACACAGAATTCACCCCTCCACTTT. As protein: CASSSGTQNSPLHF.

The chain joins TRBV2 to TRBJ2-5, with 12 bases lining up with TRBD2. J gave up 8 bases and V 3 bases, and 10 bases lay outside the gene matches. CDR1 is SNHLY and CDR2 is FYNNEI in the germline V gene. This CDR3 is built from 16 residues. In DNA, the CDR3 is TGTGCCAGCAGTGAGGCTAGCGGGGGGGACTTTGGAACCCAGTACTTC. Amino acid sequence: CASSEASGGDFGTQYF.

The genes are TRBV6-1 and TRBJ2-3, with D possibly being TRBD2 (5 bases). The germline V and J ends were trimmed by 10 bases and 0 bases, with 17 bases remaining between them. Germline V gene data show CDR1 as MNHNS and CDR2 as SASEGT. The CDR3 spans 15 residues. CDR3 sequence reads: CATTGKQTSTDTQYF. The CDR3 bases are TGTGCCACCACGGGAAAACAGACTAGCACAGATACGCAGTATTTT.

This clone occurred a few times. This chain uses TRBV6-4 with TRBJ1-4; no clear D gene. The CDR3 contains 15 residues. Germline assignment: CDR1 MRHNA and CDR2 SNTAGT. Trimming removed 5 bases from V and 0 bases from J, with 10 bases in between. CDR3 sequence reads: CASSREFSTNEKLFF. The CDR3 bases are TGTGCCAGCAGTCGGGAATTTTCAACTAATGAAAAACTGTTTTTT.

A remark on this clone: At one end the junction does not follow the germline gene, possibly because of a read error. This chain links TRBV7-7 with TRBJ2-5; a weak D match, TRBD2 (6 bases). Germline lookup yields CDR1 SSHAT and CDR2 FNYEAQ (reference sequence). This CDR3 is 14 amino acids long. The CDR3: CASSLAAGGETQYF. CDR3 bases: TGTGCTAGCAGCTTAGCGGCCGGAGGAGAGACCCAGTACTTC.

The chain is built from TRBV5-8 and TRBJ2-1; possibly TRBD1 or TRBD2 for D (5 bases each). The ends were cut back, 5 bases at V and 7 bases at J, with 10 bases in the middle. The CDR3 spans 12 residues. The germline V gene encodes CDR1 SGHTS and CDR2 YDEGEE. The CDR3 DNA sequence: TGTGCCAGCAGGTTGAGGGGTAATGAGCAGTTCTTC. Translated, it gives CASRLRGNEQFF.

The DNA for the CDR3 is TGTGCCAGCAGTGGGACAGGGGGCTCAAGCAATCAGCCCCAGCATTTT. Translated, it gives CASSGTGGSSNQPQHF. This chain uses TRBV2 with TRBJ1-5; TRBD1 aligns across 11 bases. CDR1 and CDR2 from the germline V gene are SNHLY and FYNNEI. This CDR3 has 16 residues. The trim removed 4 bases at V and 1 base at J, leaving 3 bases unmatched.